This TCR beta chain was captured in a study of control samples from healthy donors and cancer patients. Some clones are missing from TCRdb's copy, which holds only in-frame ones; the method was immunoSEQ multiplex PCR. The repertoire holds roughly 74,000 clones, roughly 93% seen once, with around 4.5% in the top ten. The V and J ends lost 2 bases and 4 bases respectively, with 14 bases between them. Germline-derived CDR1 and CDR2 are MNHNS and SASEGT. This CDR3 is built from 15 residues. The chain recombines TRBV6-1 with TRBJ1-2; D gene uncertain. The origin of this receptor is a woman aged 18-29 years in good health. Sequencing was done on a sample of blood. The CDR3 protein is CASSEFSGPLYGYTF. In DNA form, the CDR3 reads TGTGCCAGCAGTGAATTCTCCGGGCCACTCTATGGCTACACCTTC.